The clone carrying this TCR beta chain occurred many times. Primed by a sample-barcoded 5' primer and a J-beta primer mix, a second PCR proceeded for 7 to 11 cycles. A template-switch adaptor containing 12 random nucleotides labeled each cDNA molecule. TCRdb independently ran MiXCR on the 5' RACE reads; one entry per CDR3 protein. The repertoire has approximately 900,000 distinct CDR3 sequences, almost 30% of them found once; the top ten carry roughly 10%. The sample is drawn from a study of blood T cells in healthy people across ages. This sample also appeared in a second study, on T cells of mothers and their children. This second study says: Persistent microchimeric T cell clones were sought, and none were detected.

The origin of this receptor is a woman aged 40 to 49 in good health. The sequenced material came from blood.

In nucleotides, the CDR3 is TGTGCCATCAGCGACAGGGGGACCTACGAGCAGTACTTC. It yields the protein CAISDRGTYEQYF. The V call is TRBV10-3, the J call TRBJ2-7; 9 bases agree with TRBD1. Germline assignment: CDR1 ENHRY and CDR2 SYGVKD. There are 13 residues in the CDR3. Germline trimming cut 6 bases from V and 2 bases from J; bases unmatched to any gene: 2.